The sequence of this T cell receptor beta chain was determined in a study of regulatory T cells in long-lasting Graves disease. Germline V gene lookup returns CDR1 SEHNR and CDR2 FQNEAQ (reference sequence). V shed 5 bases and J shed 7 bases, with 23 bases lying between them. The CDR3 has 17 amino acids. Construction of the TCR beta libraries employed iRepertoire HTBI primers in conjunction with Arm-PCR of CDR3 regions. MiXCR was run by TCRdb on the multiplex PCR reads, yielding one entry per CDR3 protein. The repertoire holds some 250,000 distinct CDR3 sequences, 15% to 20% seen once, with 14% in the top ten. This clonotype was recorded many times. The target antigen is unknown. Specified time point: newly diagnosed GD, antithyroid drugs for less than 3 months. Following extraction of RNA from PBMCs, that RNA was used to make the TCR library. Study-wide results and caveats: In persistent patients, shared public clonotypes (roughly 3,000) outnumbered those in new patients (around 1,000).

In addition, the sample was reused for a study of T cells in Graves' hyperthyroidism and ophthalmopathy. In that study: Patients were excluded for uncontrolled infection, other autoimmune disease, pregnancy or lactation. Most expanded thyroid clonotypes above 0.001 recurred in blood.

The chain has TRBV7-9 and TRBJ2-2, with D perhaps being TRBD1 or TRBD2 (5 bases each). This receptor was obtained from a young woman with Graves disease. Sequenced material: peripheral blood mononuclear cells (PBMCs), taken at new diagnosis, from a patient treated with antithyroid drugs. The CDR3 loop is CASSVGPGRPQVGELFF. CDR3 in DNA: TGTGCCAGCAGCGTAGGTCCGGGACGTCCCCAAGTCGGGGAGCTGTTTTTT.